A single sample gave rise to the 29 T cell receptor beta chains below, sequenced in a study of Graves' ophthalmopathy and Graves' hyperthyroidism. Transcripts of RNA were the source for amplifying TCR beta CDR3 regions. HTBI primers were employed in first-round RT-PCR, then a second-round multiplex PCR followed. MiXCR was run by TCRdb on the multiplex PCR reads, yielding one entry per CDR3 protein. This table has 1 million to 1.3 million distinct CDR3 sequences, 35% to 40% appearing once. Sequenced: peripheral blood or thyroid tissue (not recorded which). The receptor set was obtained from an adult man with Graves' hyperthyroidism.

CDR3 DNA sequence: TGTGCCAGCAGTGGGGGGTCAAAAGAGACCCAGTACTTC. Protein: CASSGGSKETQYF. The chain is built from TRBV2 and TRBJ2-5; perhaps D is TRBD1 or TRBD2 (5 bases each). V shed 4 bases and J shed 3 bases, with 9 bases lying between them. Germline assignment: CDR1 SNHLY and CDR2 FYNNEI. The CDR3 has 13 amino acids.

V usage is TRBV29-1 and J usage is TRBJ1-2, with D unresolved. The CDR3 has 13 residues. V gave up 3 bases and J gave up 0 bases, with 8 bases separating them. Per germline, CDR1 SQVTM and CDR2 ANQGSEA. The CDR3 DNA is TGCAGCGTTGAGGGGTGGGCTAACTATGGCTACACCTTC. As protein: CSVEGWANYGYTF.

CDR3 nucleotides: TGTGCCATCAGCCCGGGGGCTTTGGACGAGACCCAGTACTTC. Its protein is CAISPGALDETQYF. V gene TRBV10-3 combines with J gene TRBJ2-5; D is perhaps TRBD1 or TRBD2 (6 bases each). This CDR3 is 14 amino acids long. Germline-derived CDR1 and CDR2 are ENHRY and SYGVKD. V dropped 6 bases and J dropped 5 bases, with 16 bases sitting between them.

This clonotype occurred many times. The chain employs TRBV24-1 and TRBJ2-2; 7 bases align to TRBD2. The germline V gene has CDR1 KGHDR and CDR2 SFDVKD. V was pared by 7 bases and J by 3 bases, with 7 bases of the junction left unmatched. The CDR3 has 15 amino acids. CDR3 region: CATRGAGRDTGELFF. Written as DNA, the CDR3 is TGTGCCACCAGGGGAGCAGGGAGGGACACCGGGGAGCTGTTTTTT.

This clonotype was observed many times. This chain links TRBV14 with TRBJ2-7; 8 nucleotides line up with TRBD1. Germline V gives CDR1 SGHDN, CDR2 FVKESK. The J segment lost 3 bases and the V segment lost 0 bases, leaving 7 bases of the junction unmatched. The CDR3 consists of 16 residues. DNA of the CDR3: TGTGCCAGCAGCCAAGATCTCGGACAGGGATTCTACGAGCAGTACTTC. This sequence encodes CASSQDLGQGFYEQYF.

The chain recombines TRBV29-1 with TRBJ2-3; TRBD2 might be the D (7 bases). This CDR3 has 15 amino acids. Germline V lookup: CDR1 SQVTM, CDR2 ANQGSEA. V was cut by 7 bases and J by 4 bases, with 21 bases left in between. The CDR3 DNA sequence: TGCAGCGGAGACAGTTTGGGGGGGCCGTCAGATACGCAGTATTTT. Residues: CSGDSLGGPSDTQYF.

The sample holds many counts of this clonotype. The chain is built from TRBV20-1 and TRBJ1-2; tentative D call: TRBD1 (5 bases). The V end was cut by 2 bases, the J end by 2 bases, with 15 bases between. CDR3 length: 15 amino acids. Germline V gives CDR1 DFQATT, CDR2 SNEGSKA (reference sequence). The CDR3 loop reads CSARRGGALNYGYTF. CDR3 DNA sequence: TGCAGTGCTAGACGGGGAGGGGCGCTAAACTATGGCTACACCTTC.

The CDR3 region is CASSGGTGVGETQYF. As DNA, the CDR3 is TGTGCCAGCAGTGGAGGAACAGGGGTGGGAGAGACCCAGTACTTC. The gene calls are TRBV25-1 and TRBJ2-5, with 7 bases aligning to TRBD1. Germline lookup yields CDR1 MGHDK and CDR2 SYGVNS. The CDR3 extends over 15 amino acids. V trimming: 4 bases; J trimming: 4 bases; junction bases outside the gene matches: 9.

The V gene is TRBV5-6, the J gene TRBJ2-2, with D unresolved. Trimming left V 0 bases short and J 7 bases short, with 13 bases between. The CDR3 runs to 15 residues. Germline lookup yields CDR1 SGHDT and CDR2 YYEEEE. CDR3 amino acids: CASSLVTFGGGELFF. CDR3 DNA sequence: TGTGCCAGCAGCTTGGTAACCTTCGGCGGCGGGGAGCTGTTTTTT.

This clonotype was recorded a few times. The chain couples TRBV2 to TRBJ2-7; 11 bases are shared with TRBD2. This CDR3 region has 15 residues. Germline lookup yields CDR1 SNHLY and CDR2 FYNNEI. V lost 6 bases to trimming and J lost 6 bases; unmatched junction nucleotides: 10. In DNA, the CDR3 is TGTGCCAGCAGCCCTCCAGGGCTAGCGGGAGGCGAGCAGTACTTC. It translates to CASSPPGLAGGEQYF.

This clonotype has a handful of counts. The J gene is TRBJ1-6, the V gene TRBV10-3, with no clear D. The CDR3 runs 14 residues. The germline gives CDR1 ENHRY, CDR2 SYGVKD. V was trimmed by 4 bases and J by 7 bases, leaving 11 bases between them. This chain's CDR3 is CAISVGVVNSPLHF. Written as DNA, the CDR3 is TGTGCCATCAGTGTCGGGGTAGTAAATTCACCCCTCCACTTT.

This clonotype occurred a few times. In nucleotides, the CDR3 is TGTGCCAGCAGCCCGTACGGACAGGGAGGGGACGAGCAGTACTTC. It encodes CASSPYGQGGDEQYF. This chain joins TRBV7-9 and TRBJ2-7, with a tentative D call TRBD1 (8 bases). CDR3 size: 15 residues. The germline V gene encodes CDR1 SEHNR and CDR2 FQNEAQ (reference sequence). Between the trimmed V and J ends, which lost 5 bases and 5 bases, there was a span of 19 bases.

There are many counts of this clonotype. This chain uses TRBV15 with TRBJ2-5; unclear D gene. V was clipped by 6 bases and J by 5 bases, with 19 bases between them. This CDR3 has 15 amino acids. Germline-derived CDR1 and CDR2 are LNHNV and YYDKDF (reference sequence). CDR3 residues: CATSARPTIAETQYF. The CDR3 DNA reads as TGTGCCACCAGTGCGCGACCCACTATCGCGGAGACCCAGTACTTC.

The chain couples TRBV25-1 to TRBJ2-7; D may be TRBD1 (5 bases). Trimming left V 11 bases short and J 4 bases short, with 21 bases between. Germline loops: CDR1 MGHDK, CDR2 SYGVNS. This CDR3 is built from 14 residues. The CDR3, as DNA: TGTGCCGATGACAGTGCTGACGGTGCGTACGAGCAGTACTTC. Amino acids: CADDSADGAYEQYF.

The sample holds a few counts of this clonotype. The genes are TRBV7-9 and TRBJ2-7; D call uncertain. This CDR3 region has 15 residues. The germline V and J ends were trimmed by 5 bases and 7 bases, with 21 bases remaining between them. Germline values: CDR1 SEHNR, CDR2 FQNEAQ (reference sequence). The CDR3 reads CASSQHLGQTREQYF. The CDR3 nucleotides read TGTGCCAGCAGCCAACACCTAGGCCAGACGCGGGAGCAGTACTTC.

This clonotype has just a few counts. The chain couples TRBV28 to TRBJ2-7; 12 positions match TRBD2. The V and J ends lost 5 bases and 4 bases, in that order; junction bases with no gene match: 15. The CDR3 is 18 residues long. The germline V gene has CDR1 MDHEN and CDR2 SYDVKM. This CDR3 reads CASSTTSGSSLHRYEQYF. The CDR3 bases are TGTGCCAGCAGTACGACTAGCGGGAGTAGTTTACACCGTTACGAGCAGTACTTC.

CDR3 DNA sequence: TGTGCCAGCAGCTTGACAGGGTCCCTGCGAGAGACCCAGTACTTC. It encodes CASSLTGSLRETQYF. The chain employs TRBV7-9 and TRBJ2-5; 7 bases agree with TRBD1. The CDR3 contains 15 residues. Germline CDR1 and CDR2: SEHNR and FQNEAQ (reference sequence). V shed 3 bases and J 4 bases; nucleotides not matched to a gene: 8.

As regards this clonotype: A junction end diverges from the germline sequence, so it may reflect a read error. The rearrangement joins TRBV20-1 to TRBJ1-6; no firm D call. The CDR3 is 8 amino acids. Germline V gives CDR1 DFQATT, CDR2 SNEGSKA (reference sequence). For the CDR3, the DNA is TGCAGTGCTAGGAAGGGTAACTTT. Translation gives CSARKGNF.

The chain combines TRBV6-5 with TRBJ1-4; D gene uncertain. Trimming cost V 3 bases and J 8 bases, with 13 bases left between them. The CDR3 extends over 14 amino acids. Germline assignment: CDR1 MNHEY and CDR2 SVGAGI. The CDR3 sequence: CASSYRQAGEKLFF. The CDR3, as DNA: TGTGCCAGCAGTTATCGGCAGGCCGGGGAAAAACTGTTTTTT.

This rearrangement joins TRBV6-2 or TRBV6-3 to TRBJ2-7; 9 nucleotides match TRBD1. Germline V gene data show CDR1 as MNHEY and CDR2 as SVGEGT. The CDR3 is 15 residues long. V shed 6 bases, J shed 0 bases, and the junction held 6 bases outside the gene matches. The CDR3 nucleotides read TGTGCCAGCAGGACACCGGGACAGGGCTCCTACGAGCAGTACTTC. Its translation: CASRTPGQGSYEQYF.

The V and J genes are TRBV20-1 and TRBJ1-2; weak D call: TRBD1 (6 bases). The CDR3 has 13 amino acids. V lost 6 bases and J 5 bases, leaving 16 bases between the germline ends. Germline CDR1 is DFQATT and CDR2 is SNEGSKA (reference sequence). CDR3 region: CSAIPGAGYGYTF. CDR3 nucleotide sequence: TGCAGTGCCATCCCAGGGGCGGGGTATGGCTACACCTTC.

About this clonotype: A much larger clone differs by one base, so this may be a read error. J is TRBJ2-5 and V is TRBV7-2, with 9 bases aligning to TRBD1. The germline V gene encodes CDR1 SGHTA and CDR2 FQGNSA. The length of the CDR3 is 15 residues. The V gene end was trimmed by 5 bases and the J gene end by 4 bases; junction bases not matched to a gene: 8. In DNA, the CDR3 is TGTGCCAGCAGCCCAGACAGGGGGTTCTTAGAGACCCAGTACTTC. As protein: CASSPDRGFLETQYF. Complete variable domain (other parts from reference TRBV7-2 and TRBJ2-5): GAGVSQSPSNKVTEKGKDVELRCDPISGHTALYWYRQSLGQGLEFLIYFQGNSAPDKSGLPSDRFSAERTGGSVSTLTIQRTQQEDSAVYLCASSPDRGFLETQYFGPGTRLLVL.

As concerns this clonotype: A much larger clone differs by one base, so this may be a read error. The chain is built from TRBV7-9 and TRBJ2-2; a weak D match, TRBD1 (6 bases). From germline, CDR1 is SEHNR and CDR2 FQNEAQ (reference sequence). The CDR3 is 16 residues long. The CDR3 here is CTSAVRDIYTGVELFF. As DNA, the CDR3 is TGTACCAGCGCAGTCCGGGACATATACACCGGGGTGGAGCTGTTTTTT.

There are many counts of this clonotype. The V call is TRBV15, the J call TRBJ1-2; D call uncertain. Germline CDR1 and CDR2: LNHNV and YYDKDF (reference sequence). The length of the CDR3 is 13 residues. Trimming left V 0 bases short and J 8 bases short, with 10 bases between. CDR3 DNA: TGTGCCACCAGCAGAGATGGGGTGGAAGGCTACACCTTC. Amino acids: CATSRDGVEGYTF.

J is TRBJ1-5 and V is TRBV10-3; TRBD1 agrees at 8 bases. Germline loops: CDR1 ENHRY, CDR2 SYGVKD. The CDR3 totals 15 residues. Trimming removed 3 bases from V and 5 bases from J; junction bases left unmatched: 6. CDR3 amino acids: CAISDPTGQDQPQHF. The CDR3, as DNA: TGTGCCATCAGTGACCCAACGGGACAGGATCAGCCCCAGCATTTT.

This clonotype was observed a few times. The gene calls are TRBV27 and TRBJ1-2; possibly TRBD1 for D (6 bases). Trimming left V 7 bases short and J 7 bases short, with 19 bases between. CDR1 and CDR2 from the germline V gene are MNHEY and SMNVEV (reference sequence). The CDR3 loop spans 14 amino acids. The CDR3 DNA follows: TGTGCCAGCAAGAGATCAGGGGATGCGCGTGGCTACACCTTC. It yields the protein CASKRSGDARGYTF.

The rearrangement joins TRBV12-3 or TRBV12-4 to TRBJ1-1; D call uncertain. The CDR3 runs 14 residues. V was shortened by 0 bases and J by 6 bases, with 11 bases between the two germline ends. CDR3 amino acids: CASSLAVTGSEAFF. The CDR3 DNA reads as TGTGCCAGCAGTTTAGCGGTTACGGGTTCTGAAGCTTTCTTT.

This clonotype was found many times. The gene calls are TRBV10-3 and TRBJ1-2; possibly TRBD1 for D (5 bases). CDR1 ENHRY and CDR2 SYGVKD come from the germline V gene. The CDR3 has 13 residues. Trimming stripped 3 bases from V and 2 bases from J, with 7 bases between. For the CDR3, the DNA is TGTGCCATCAGTGATGGGGGGAACTATGGCTACACCTTC. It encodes CAISDGGNYGYTF.

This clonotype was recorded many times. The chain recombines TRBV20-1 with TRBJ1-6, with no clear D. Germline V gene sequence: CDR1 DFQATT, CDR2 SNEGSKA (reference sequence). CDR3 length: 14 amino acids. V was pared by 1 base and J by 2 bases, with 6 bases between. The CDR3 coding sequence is TGCAGTGCTAGAGCACAGCCCTATAATTCACCCCTCCACTTT. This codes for CSARAQPYNSPLHF.